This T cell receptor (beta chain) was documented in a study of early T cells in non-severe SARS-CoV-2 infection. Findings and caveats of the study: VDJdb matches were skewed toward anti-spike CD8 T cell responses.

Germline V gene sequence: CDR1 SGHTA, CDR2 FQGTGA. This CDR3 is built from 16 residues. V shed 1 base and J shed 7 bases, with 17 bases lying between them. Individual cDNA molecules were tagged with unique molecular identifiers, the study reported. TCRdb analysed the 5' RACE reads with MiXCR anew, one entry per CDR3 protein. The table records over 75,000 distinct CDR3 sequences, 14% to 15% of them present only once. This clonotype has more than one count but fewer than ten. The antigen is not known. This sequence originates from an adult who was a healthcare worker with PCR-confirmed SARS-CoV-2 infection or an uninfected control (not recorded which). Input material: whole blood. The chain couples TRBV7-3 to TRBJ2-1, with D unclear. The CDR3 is CASSLRPSSGLNEQFF. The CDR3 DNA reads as TGTGCCAGCAGCTTAAGACCCTCGTCCGGGTTAAATGAGCAGTTCTTC.